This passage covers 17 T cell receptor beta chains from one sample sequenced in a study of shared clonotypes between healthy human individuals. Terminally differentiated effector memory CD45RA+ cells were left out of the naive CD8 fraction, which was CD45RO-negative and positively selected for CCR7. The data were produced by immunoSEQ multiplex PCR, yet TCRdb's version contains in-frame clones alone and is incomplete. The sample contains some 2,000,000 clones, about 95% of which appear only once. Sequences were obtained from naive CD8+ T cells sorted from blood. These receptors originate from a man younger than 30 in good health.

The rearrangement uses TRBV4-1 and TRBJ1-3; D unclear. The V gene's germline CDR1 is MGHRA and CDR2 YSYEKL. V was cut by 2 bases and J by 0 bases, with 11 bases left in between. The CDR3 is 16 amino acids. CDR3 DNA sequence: TGCGCCAGCAGCCAAAGTGTAGTCCTCTCTGGAAACACCATATATTTT. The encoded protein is CASSQSVVLSGNTIYF.

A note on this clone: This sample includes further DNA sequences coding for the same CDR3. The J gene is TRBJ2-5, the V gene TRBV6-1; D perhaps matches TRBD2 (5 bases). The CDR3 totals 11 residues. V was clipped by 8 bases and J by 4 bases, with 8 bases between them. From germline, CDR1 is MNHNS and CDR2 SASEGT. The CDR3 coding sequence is TGTGCCAGCTCTGGAGGAGAGACCCAGTACTTC. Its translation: CASSGGETQYF.

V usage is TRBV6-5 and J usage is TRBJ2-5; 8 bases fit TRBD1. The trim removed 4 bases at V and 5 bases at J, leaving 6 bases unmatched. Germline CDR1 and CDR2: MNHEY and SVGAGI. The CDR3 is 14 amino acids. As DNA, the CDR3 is TGTGCCAGCAGTTTCGACAGGGGTCAGGAGACCCAGTACTTC. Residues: CASSFDRGQETQYF.

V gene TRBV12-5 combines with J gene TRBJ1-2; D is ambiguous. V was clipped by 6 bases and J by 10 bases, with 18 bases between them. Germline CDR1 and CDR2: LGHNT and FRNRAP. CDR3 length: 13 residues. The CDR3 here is CASGFYKGSDYTF. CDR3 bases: TGTGCTAGTGGCTTTTATAAGGGTTCGGACTACACCTTC.

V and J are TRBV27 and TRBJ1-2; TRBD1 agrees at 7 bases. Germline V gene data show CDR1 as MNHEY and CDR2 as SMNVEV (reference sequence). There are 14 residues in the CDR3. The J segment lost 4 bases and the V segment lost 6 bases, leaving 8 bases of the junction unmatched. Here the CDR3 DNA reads TGTGCCAGCAGGCCGACAGGGAAGGCCTATGGCTACACCTTC. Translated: CASRPTGKAYGYTF.

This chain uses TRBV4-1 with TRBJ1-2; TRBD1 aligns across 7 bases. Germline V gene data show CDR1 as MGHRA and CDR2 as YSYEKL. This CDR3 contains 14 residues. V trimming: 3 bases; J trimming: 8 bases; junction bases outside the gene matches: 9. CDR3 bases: TGCGCCAGCAGCCAGCCGGGACAGCTATCAGGCTACACCTTC. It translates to CASSQPGQLSGYTF.

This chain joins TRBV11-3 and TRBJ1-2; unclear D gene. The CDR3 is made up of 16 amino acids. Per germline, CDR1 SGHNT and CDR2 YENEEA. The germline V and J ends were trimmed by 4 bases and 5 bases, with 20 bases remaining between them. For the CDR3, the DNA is TGTGCCAGCAGCTGGCGACATCGAAAAAAATTTTATGGCTACACCTTC. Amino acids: CASSWRHRKKFYGYTF.

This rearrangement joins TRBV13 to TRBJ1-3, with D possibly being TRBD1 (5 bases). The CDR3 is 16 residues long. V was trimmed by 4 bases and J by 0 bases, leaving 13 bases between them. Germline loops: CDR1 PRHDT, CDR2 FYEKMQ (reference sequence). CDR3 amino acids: CASSSPGGSSGNTIYF. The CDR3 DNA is TGTGCCAGCAGCTCCCCGGGGGGTTCCTCTGGAAACACCATATATTTT.

The DNA of the CDR3 is TGCGCCAGCAGCCAAAGTCCGGGAGGAAAGAATGGCTACACCTTC. It specifies CASSQSPGGKNGYTF. The rearrangement uses TRBV4-1 and TRBJ1-2; D is undetermined. The CDR3 has 15 residues. Trimming took 2 bases from V and 6 from J, leaving 16 bases between them. Germline V gives CDR1 MGHRA, CDR2 YSYEKL.

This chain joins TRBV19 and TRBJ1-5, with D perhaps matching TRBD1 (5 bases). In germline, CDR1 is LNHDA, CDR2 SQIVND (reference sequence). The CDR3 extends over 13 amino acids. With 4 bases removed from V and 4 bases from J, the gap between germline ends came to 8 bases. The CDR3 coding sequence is TGTGCCAGTAGTAGGGACCGTAATCAGCCCCAGCATTTT. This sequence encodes CASSRDRNQPQHF.

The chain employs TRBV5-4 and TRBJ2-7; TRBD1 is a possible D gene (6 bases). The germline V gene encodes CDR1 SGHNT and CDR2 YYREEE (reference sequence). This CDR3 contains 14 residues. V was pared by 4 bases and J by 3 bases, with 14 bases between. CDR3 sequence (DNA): TGTGCCAGCAGCCCCACCCCGGACAGCTACGAGCAGTACTTC. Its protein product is CASSPTPDSYEQYF.

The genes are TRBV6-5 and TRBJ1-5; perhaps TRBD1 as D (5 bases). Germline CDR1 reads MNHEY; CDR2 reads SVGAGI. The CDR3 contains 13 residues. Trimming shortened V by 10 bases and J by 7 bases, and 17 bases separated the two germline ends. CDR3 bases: TGTGCCACCGCAGGGTTTGGAATGCAGCCCCAGCATTTT. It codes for CATAGFGMQPQHF.

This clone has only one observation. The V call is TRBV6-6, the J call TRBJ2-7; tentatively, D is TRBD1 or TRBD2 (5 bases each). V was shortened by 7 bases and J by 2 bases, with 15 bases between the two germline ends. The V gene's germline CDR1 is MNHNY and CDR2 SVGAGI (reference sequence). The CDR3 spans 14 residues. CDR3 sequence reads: CASNFRDGPYEQYF. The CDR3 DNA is TGTGCCAGCAACTTCCGGGACGGGCCCTACGAGCAGTACTTC.

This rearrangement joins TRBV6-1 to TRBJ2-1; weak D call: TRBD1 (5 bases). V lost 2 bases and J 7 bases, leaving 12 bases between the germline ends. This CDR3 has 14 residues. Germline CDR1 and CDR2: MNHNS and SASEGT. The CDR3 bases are TGTGCCAGCAGTGAAATGGGGCCCCTGAATGAGCAGTTCTTC. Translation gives CASSEMGPLNEQFF.

The CDR3 region is CASSSGSGSGYTF. The CDR3 region has the DNA TGTGCCAGCAGCTCAGGCTCAGGGTCCGGCTACACCTTC. The V and J genes are TRBV9 and TRBJ1-2, with D tentatively TRBD1 (5 bases). V gave up 4 bases and J gave up 8 bases, with 15 bases separating them. The V gene's germline CDR1 is SGDLS and CDR2 YYNGEE. The CDR3 sequence is 13 residues long.

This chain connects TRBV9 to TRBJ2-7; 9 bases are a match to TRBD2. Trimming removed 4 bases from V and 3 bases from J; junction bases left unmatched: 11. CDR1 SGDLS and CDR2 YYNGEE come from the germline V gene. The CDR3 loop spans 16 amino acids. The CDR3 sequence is CASSPFLAGPIYEQYF. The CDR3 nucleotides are TGTGCCAGCAGCCCTTTCCTAGCGGGGCCGATCTACGAGCAGTACTTC.

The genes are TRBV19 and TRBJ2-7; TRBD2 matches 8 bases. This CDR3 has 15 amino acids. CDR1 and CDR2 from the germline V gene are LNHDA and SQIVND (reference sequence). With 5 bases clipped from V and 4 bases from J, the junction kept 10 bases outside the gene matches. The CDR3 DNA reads TGTGCCAGTAGTTTACCGGGACTAGAGGGATACGAGCAGTACTTC. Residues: CASSLPGLEGYEQYF.